This record concerns one T cell receptor beta chain sequence. Its target is not known. Germline V gives CDR1 GTSNPN, CDR2 SVGIG (reference sequence). The CDR3 has 12 amino acids. V lost 4 bases to trimming and J lost 4 bases; unmatched junction nucleotides: 3. Time point given: pretreatment peripheral blood. The data are from a study of PD-L1 blockade in urothelial cancer. Study outcomes and limitations: Patients with below-median pretreatment blood clonality survived longer.

The repertoire was sequenced with immunoSEQ multiplex PCR; TCRdb's copy has only in-frame clones and lacks some. Among some 89,000 clones listed, over 75% were seen once. The TCR sequence derives from a man in his 60s with urothelial cancer. The genes are TRBV30 and TRBJ1-1; 7 nucleotides align to TRBD1. Source: PBMCs, taken around atezolizumab (anti-PD-L1) treatment. DNA of the CDR3: TGTGCCTGGAAAGGGGGCCGCACTGAAGCTTTCTTT. Translated, it gives CAWKGGRTEAFF.